One sample yielded the 5 T cell receptor beta chains listed below, sequenced in a study of PD-1 blockade in classical Hodgkin lymphoma (dated by TCRdb to about 2020). The intended sense of this specimen's time point label: cycle 1 day 1 (C1D1), immediately before nivolumab initiation. Relapse after autologous stem cell transplantation had occurred in all trial patients, and cohorts A, B and C were distinguished by prior brentuximab vedotin exposure. Library method: the immunoSEQ multiplex PCR assay. In TCRdb, the immuneACCESS table is reduced to in-frame sequences with V and J assigned. These tables do not hold every clone; where another copy was compared, an unresolved V gene accounts for under half, and the others remain unexplained. The sample has 60,000 or so clones on record, more than 90% of them singletons. The ten largest clonotypes hold about 9.6% of the sample. The starting material was peripheral blood mononuclear cells (PBMCs), obtained at baseline. The receptors come from a human donor with classical Hodgkin lymphoma.

V is TRBV13 and J is TRBJ1-1, with D hard to call. V dropped 6 bases and J dropped 0 bases, with 8 bases sitting between them. The CDR3 is 13 residues long. Germline V gene lookup returns CDR1 PRHDT and CDR2 FYEKMQ (reference sequence). The CDR3 nucleotides are TGTGCCAGCAGTCCCGGACTGAACACTGAAGCTTTCTTT. Amino acid sequence: CASSPGLNTEAFF.

This chain links TRBV7-8 with TRBJ2-5, with D possibly being TRBD1 or TRBD2 (5 bases each). V was pared by 2 bases and J by 7 bases, with 14 bases between. Germline V gene sequence: CDR1 SGHVS, CDR2 FQNEAQ. The CDR3 covers 14 residues. In DNA, the CDR3 is TGTGCCAGCAGCTTACCCGGGACGGTTGGGACCCAGTACTTC. Translation: CASSLPGTVGTQYF. The whole variable domain, filled in from reference TRBV7-8 and TRBJ2-5, reads GAGVSQSPRYKVAKRGQDVALRCDPISGHVSLFWYQQALGQGPEFLTYFQNEAQLDKSGLPSDRFFAERPEGSVSTLKIQRTQQEDSAVYLCASSLPGTVGTQYFGPGTRLLVL.

This clone is a singleton in its sample. The chain has TRBV28 and TRBJ1-1, with D perhaps matching TRBD1 (6 bases). V lost 7 bases to trimming and J lost 4 bases, with 22 bases between them. The CDR3 consists of 16 residues. The germline gives CDR1 MDHEN, CDR2 SYDVKM. This CDR3 is CASNIFGGLFSTEAFF. The CDR3, as DNA: TGTGCCAGCAATATCTTTGGGGGCCTCTTCTCCACTGAAGCTTTCTTT.

The rearrangement joins TRBV7-8 to TRBJ2-2, with D perhaps TRBD2 (6 bases). In germline, CDR1 is SGHVS, CDR2 FQNEAQ. The CDR3 covers 15 residues. The ends were cut back, 5 bases at V and 2 bases at J, with 12 bases in the middle. CDR3 bases: TGTGCCAGCAGCCCGGGGGTGGGAAACACCGGGGAGCTGTTTTTT. This sequence encodes CASSPGVGNTGELFF.

The gene calls are TRBV7-9 and TRBJ2-1; the match to TRBD1 covers 9 bases. The CDR3 sequence is 15 residues long. Trimming removed 2 bases from V and 3 bases from J; junction bases left unmatched: 2. Germline CDR1 SEHNR, CDR2 FQNEAQ (reference sequence). The CDR3: CASSLRQGVYNEQFF. CDR3 bases: TGTGCCAGCAGCTTACGACAGGGGGTCTACAATGAGCAGTTCTTC.